This T cell receptor (beta chain) was retrieved from a study of CD8 T cells in ankylosing spondylitis. The study's findings and limits: A TCR beta motif made of roughly eight highly homologous variants seemed typical of ankylosing spondylitis blood.

With 3 bases removed from V and 3 bases from J, the gap between germline ends came to 15 bases. The germline gives CDR1 DFQATT, CDR2 SNEGSKA (reference sequence). The CDR3 is made up of 14 amino acids. This clonotype was recorded a few times. Its antigen is currently unknown. TCRdb reprocessed the 5' RACE reads with MiXCR, giving one entry per CDR3 protein. The sample includes more than 400,000 distinct CDR3 sequences, about 5% seen only once; the top ten take roughly 3.5%. The chain uses TRBV20-1 and TRBJ2-7, with D unresolved. Sequenced: blood, either unsorted or a sorted T cell fraction (not recorded which). The source of this sequence is a male donor with ankylosing spondylitis. CDR3 in DNA: TGCAGTGCTAGGTCACACGGGTCTCGCTACGAGCAGTACTTC. This gives the protein CSARSHGSRYEQYF.